What follows describes a single T cell receptor (beta chain). The sample is drawn from a study of blood T cell repertoires in COVID-19. The CDR3 has 12 amino acids. Trimming took 4 bases from V and 6 from J, leaving 9 bases between them. Germline CDR1 and CDR2: SGHTA and FQGTGA. How the authors handled the data: The assay estimated nucleated cells by amplifying reference gene primers. The data were produced by immunoSEQ multiplex PCR, yet TCRdb's version contains in-frame clones alone and is incomplete. The V and J calls and clone size are taken from that table; D and trimming were inferred from the DNA. The data show about 280,000 clones, about 85% seen once. Enrolled through a virtual design, the participants were between about 18 and 100 years of age and came from 24 US areas. Participant-given clinical history determined each cohort assignment. Recovered participants had two consecutive negative NP/OP PCR tests, healthcare professional clearance, or symptom resolution.

Sample: PBMCs or T cells enriched from blood (not recorded which). This sequence joins TRBV7-3 and TRBJ1-2, with D possibly TRBD1 on 5 matching bases. The clonotype originates from a woman aged 45-65 years who had recovered from COVID-19. CDR3 sequence reads: CASSSDTDGYTF. The CDR3 DNA reads TGTGCCAGCAGCTCGGACACTGATGGCTACACCTTC.